The clone carrying this T cell receptor beta chain was seen at least ten times. This entry is derived from a study of T cells in Graves' hyperthyroidism and ophthalmopathy. Amplified TCR beta CDR3 regions derived from RNA transcripts. Initially, a first-round RT-PCR of the TCR CDR3 employed the HTBI primer set. MiXCR was run by TCRdb on the multiplex PCR reads, yielding one entry per CDR3 protein. The sample holds under 400,000 distinct CDR3 sequences, 18% seen once. Germline V gene lookup returns CDR1 MNHNS and CDR2 SASEGT. Trimming at V came to 5 bases and at J to 1 base, leaving 10 bases not matched to a gene. This CDR3 has 18 residues.

The clonotype comes from a woman aged 50 to 60 with Graves' hyperthyroidism. The gene calls are TRBV6-1 and TRBJ2-3, with 12 bases aligning to TRBD2. Sequenced material: blood. CDR3 loop: CASSSRPSGGGGTDTQYF. The CDR3 DNA reads as TGTGCCAGCAGTTCTAGGCCTAGCGGGGGGGGAGGCACAGATACGCAGTATTTT.